This T cell receptor beta chain was sequenced for a study of cytomegalovirus exposure and HLA in healthy donors (dated by TCRdb to 2015 to 2018). About the study as a whole: According to an earlier analysis of around 600 of the donors, 150 million to 200 million T cells yielded approximately 120 million unique TCR beta sequences and about 280 Gb of sequence data. About 300 gigabases of sequencing data and approximately 85 million unique TCR sequences were included in an early release covering about 620 HLA-typed donors. Of the 398 genotyped donors, 65% to 90% fell in the genetic ancestry cluster associated with self-reported Caucasian donors. The aim of the study was to test whether cataloging public T cell receptors could identify signatures of past pathogen exposure. The study used immunosequencing to profile the T cell repertoires of 600 to 850 subjects and linked those repertoires to cytomegalovirus serostatus. A separate validation cohort of about 110 different subjects was used in addition to the roughly 640-subject first cohort. High-throughput TCR immunosequencing, statistical association of individual TCRs with disease status, and machine learning were combined to predict cytomegalovirus infection status. A later analysis re-examined previously published TCR beta repertoires from more than 600 donors and added high-resolution HLA genotyping to investigate patterns of TCR occurrence. The later analysis used no new phenotypic data to find candidate immune exposures, relying instead on TCR beta sequences and their occurrence across donors. In an earlier analysis of more than 550 of the donors, high-throughput TCR beta sequencing was used to judge whether each TCR beta V gene segment behaved as functional or pseudogenic. Alongside the repertoire data, information on donor age, sex, ethnicity and CMV serostatus was compiled. In a later genetic analysis, genome-wide SNP genotypes for 398 of the 666 donors were used, and that subset was treated as a discovery cohort. Every discovery cohort repertoire had been produced on one sequencing platform. HLA typing covered class I and class II loci at four-digit resolution. The number of typed donors differed by locus: 629-630 for A, B, C, DRB1 and DQB1; some 500 for DQA1; over 600 for DPA1; and 400 to 480 for DPB1. Several DR-DQ haplotypes were treated as single units for association and clustering because of strong linkage in the cohort. Among 300 to 500 genotyped donors of the cohort, an average of approximately 240,000 unique TCR beta nucleotide sequences was sequenced per donor, of which about 18% were non-productive.

Library preparation was by the immunoSEQ multiplex PCR assay. For the multiplex PCR, a mixture combining 60 forward primers for TCR Vbeta segments and 13 reverse primers for TCR Jbeta segments was used. Amplification of the CDR3 region of rearranged TCR beta genes was performed with a multiplex PCR assay on genomic DNA. The amplified TCR beta libraries were sequenced on the Illumina HiSeq System as 87-base-pair reads. The authors processed their data as follows. A later analysis tallied around 82 million unique TCR beta chains across the 610 or so repertoires, and approximately 11 million of those chains were shared by two or more donors. To remove PCR and sequencing errors, raw reads were error-corrected and collapsed into unique sequences using a nearest-neighbor algorithm that merged closely related sequences. CDR3 sequences were aligned to IMGT reference sequences to assign V, D and J gene segments. For a sequence to be retained, a match of at least six nucleotides to both a V gene segment and a J gene segment was required. A rearrangement was called productive if the CDR3 had no stop codons and remained in frame with V and J, and every other rearrangement was called non-productive. CDR3 was defined according to IMGT convention as the region running from the second conserved V-encoded cysteine to the conserved J-encoded phenylalanine. In an earlier analysis of more than 550 of the donors, sequences lacking an unambiguous match to a single V gene segment were excluded. An earlier analysis of several hundred of the donors called V segments functional above 56.7% productive rearrangements and segregating when the between-donor standard deviation exceeded 5%. A statistical classification framework was developed to diagnose cytomegalovirus status using the catalog of TCR beta chain sequences. In a later analysis, V and J genes were assigned by comparing TCR nucleotide sequences against IMGT/GENE-DB human TR gene sequences. Using the TCRdist pipeline, a later analysis assigned CDR3 sequences along with most-parsimonious VDJ recombination scenarios. A later analysis defined each TCR beta chain by its CDR3 amino acid sequence plus V-gene family, and excluded reads lacking a unique V-gene family. As a way to deal with suspected cross-contamination and a sequencing artifact, a later analysis dropped hundreds of nucleotide sequences that were highly shared and had low generation probability. A later analysis calculated a clonal expansion index for each public chain from normalized within-repertoire ranks of inferred template counts. A later analysis computed generation probabilities with a VDJ recombination model fitted to out-of-frame rearrangements, and checked the results against IGoR. Hypergeometric tests were used in a later analysis to score TCR-TCR, TCR-HLA and TCR-CMV co-occurrence, with a repertoire-size bias correction applied to the TCR pairs. A later analysis estimated false discovery rates by permuting HLA or CMV assignments 20 times. In a later analysis, co-occurring TCRs were grouped with DBSCAN, and TCRdist sequence similarity was added when clustering was performed within HLA-allele-positive subsets. Repertoires with fewer than 30,000 or more than 120,000 public chains were left out of co-occurrence clustering, as were five repertoires with anomalous nucleotide sharing. TCRdb stores this immuneACCESS table with in-frame sequences only. Part of the clones is absent; in the studies checked, under half of the shortfall reflects unresolved V genes, and no reason is known for the rest. V and J calls and clone size come straight from that table; D and trimming were deduced from the DNA. The sample table holds 170,000 or so clones, of which around four fifths were seen once. The top ten clonotypes cover 1.6% of the sample.

Notes on this clone: Its cognate antigen has yet to be identified. One base away there is no much larger clone; base qualities are not given.

The cohort consisted of 650 to 850 healthy bone marrow donors. At the time of sampling, all cohort members were nominally healthy, though unrecorded immune exposures were likely present. The donor was CMV seronegative and belonged to the group of 350 or so seronegative cohort members. Every donor gave a peripheral blood sample, and the peripheral blood mononuclear cells from that sample were used for TCR beta sequencing. The Qiagen DNeasy Blood Extraction Kit was used to extract genomic DNA from the blood cell samples. CDR1 is given as WNHNN and CDR2 as SYGVQD, both from the germline V gene (reference sequence). The CDR3, cysteine through phenylalanine, is 16 amino acids long. Only the CDR3 part of the read is kept: 48 bases, read in frame from the first base. Trimming takes 11 bases off V and 1 base off J; junction bases not matched to a gene: 16. Summary of the overall study and its limitations: The only immune exposure information available for the cohort was CMV serostatus. In a later analysis, HLA-associated TCR beta chains were found to be more clonally expanded and to have lower generation probabilities than equally common non-associated chains. The earlier analysis of about 600 of the donors excluded over 15 rarely observed V segments, including chromosome 9 orphons, because counts were too low. Specific HLA alleles were associated with roughly 16,000 TCR beta sequences at a false discovery rate of 0.05 in a later analysis. According to a later analysis, parvovirus B19, influenza, CMV and Epstein-Barr virus appeared linked to several top co-occurrence clusters. An earlier analysis of approximately 540 of the donors showed that most TCR beta V segments appeared in productive rearrangements either about 87% or about 30% of the time, which broadly matched IMGT annotations. In a later analysis, most CMV-associated TCR beta chains were found to appear HLA-restricted, with HLA associations seemingly driven largely by CMV exposure. A later analysis found that TCR association rates varied across HLA loci, with DRB1 alleles showing the most associated TCRs and HLA-C alleles the fewest. A cluster of highly shared sequence variants was judged likely to be a technical artifact of the sequencing pipeline. Correlated functional status among segregating V segments might reflect linkage disequilibrium, but an unknown experimental factor could not be ruled out. HLA typing was unavailable for some donors at each locus, so association tests used only the typed subset. The classifier was reported to diagnose cytomegalovirus status with high specificity and sensitivity in both the original and validation cohorts. In the study, 164 TCR beta chains were listed as associated with cytomegalovirus. While some public TCRs were present in many individuals, most TCR sequences turned up only very rarely across donors. Compared with the 666-donor mean, donors in an Asian-associated ancestry cluster had fewer N-insertions in productive TCRs, according to a later genetic analysis. Sequencing depth was assumed to be roughly uniform across donors in the presence/absence analyses, though that assumption may not hold. Three of the identified cytomegalovirus-associated TCR beta chains were confirmed in vitro to be specific for cytomegalovirus antigens. The cohort was sequenced for TCR beta chains only, and without alpha or paired-chain data the features that could be detected were limited. A later genetic analysis associated a missense DCLRE1C variant with V-gene and J-gene trimming of TCR beta chains, and an independent cohort replicated the association. Because the 87-base-pair reads could not distinguish some IMGT-functional V segments, including TRBV6-2 and TRBV6-3, those segments were excluded. According to the authors, the approach could potentially be generalized to other disease states and immunological phenotypes. Strong co-occurrence of HLA alleles, especially DR and DQ, made assigning TCR associations to individual alleles difficult. A further reported finding was that TCR beta sequences accurately predicted the HLA-A and HLA-B alleles for most subjects in the first cohort.

The rearrangement joined TRBV10-1 to TRBJ1-1, with TRBD1 identical over 7 junction bases. Sequencing was carried out using PBMCs. This clonotype was sampled from a man between 50 and 59 years old in good health and CMV-seronegative. The CDR3 here reads CAGLPRYRGGNTEAFF. Read as DNA, the sequence is TGCGCCGGGCTGCCGCGATACAGGGGAGGGAACACTGAAGCTTTCTTT.